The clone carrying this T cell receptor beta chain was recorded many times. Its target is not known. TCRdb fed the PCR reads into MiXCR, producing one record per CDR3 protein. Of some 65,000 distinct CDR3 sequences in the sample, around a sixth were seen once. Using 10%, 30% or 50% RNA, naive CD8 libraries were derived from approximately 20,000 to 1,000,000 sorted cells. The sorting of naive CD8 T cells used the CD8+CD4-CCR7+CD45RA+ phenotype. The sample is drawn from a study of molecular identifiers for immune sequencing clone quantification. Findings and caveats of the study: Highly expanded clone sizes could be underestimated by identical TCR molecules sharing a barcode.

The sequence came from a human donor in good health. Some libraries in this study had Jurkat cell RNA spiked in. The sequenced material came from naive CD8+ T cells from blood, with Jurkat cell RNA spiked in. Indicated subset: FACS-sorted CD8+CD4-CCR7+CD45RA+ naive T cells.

The CDR3 DNA is TGTGCCAGCAGCCAGGTCACAGGGCACACCGGGGAGCTGTTTTTT. It translates to CASSQVTGHTGELFF. The chain employs TRBV3-1 and TRBJ2-2, with D perhaps TRBD1 (6 bases). V lost 3 bases, J lost 3 bases, and 11 bases lay in between. The germline CDR1 and CDR2 sequences are LGHDT and YNNKEL (reference sequence). The CDR3 has 15 residues.